Below are 25 T cell receptor beta chains sequenced from a single sample in a study of blood T cell repertoires in COVID-19. TCRdb's copy holds only in-frame clones and misses some; the assay was immunoSEQ multiplex PCR. This table has some 180,000 clones, 88% appearing once. Sequenced: peripheral blood. The receptors were sampled from a man in his fifties who had recovered from COVID-19.

The chain has TRBV27 and TRBJ1-2; D is perhaps TRBD1 (6 bases). The V gene lost 6 bases and the J gene lost 8 bases, with 19 bases spanning the gap. Germline-derived CDR1 and CDR2 are MNHEY and SMNVEV (reference sequence). This CDR3 region has 14 residues. CDR3 amino acids: CASRHGGAGEGYTF. In nucleotides, the CDR3 is TGTGCCAGCAGGCACGGGGGGGCAGGAGAGGGCTACACCTTC.

This chain links TRBV7-8 with TRBJ2-7; D possibly corresponds to TRBD2 (6 bases). Germline CDR1 and CDR2: SGHVS and FQNEAQ. Between the trimmed V and J ends, which lost 5 bases and 7 bases, there was a span of 12 bases. The length of the CDR3 is 12 residues. In DNA, the CDR3 is TGTGCCAGCAGCACCGGGAGATATGAGCAGTACTTC. Its protein is CASSTGRYEQYF.

The V and J genes are TRBV5-1 and TRBJ2-5; 7 bases align to TRBD2. CDR3 length equals 14 residues. V shed 4 bases and J 2 bases; nucleotides not matched to a gene: 5. Per the germline V gene, CDR1 is SGHRS and CDR2 is YFSETQ. The CDR3 DNA reads TGCGCCAGCAGCACGCTAGCGGATCAAGAGACCCAGTACTTC. Its translation is CASSTLADQETQYF.

This clone was found once. This sequence joins TRBV4-2 and TRBJ2-1, with 12 bases lining up with TRBD2. Germline V gene data show CDR1 as LGHNA and CDR2 as YNFKEQ. Trimming cost V 2 bases and J 0 bases; bases outside gene matches: 2. The CDR3 contains 17 residues. CDR3: CASSQSLAGGSYNEQFF. The CDR3 nucleotides are TGTGCCAGCAGCCAATCACTAGCGGGGGGCTCCTACAATGAGCAGTTCTTC.

This chain uses TRBV4-3 with TRBJ2-1, with D perhaps matching TRBD2 (5 bases). The length of the CDR3 is 13 residues. The germline gives CDR1 LGHNA, CDR2 YSLEER. Trimming took off 0 bases at V and 14 bases at J, with 14 bases between the two ends. CDR3 amino acids: CASSQEKGLGEFF. The CDR3 nucleotides are TGCGCCAGCAGCCAAGAAAAGGGCCTCGGGGAGTTCTTC.

V usage is TRBV12-3 or TRBV12-4 and J usage is TRBJ1-2; D is perhaps TRBD1 (5 bases). The CDR3 totals 13 residues. Trimming removed 3 bases at V and 7 bases at J, with 12 bases between. The CDR3 nucleotides are TGTGCCAGCAGTTTTCGGGGGGAGGGTGGCTACACCTTC. Translating it yields CASSFRGEGGYTF.

The chain uses TRBV19 and TRBJ2-2, with D maybe TRBD2 (7 bases). Trimming shortened V by 11 bases and J by 7 bases, and 20 bases separated the two germline ends. Germline V lookup: CDR1 LNHDA, CDR2 SQIVND (reference sequence). The CDR3 has 14 residues. The DNA for the CDR3 is TGTGCCGCAAACCCCGGGGGGCCGGGCGGGGAGCTGTTTTTT. Its protein is CAANPGGPGGELFF.

The genes are TRBV6-5 and TRBJ1-2; the match to TRBD1 covers 9 bases. The V gene's germline CDR1 is MNHEY and CDR2 SVGAGI. This CDR3 spans 15 amino acids. V dropped 0 bases and J dropped 5; count of bases not matched to a gene: 4. The CDR3 region has the DNA TGTGCCAGCAGTTACTCACAGGGGGCGCGGTATGGCTACACCTTC. Protein sequence: CASSYSQGARYGYTF.

The chain uses TRBV5-4 and TRBJ2-7, with 7 bases fitting TRBD2. The J segment lost 7 bases and the V segment lost 0 bases, leaving 13 bases of the junction unmatched. The CDR3 is made up of 16 amino acids. The V gene's germline CDR1 is SGHNT and CDR2 YYREEE (reference sequence). In nucleotides, the CDR3 is TGTGCCAGCAGCTTGGGAATTGAGCGGGGTGTGAGGGAGCAGTACTTC. It yields the protein CASSLGIERGVREQYF.

The J gene is TRBJ2-3, the V gene TRBV5-1; possibly TRBD2 for D (6 bases). The germline V and J ends were trimmed by 5 bases and 6 bases, with 22 bases remaining between them. Per germline, CDR1 SGHRS and CDR2 YFSETQ. The CDR3 length is 16 residues. In DNA form, the CDR3 reads TGCGCCAGCAGTCAGGGACTCCTCACACTTCATGATACGCAGTATTTT. Its protein product is CASSQGLLTLHDTQYF.

This sequence joins TRBV5-1 and TRBJ2-1; 7 positions agree with TRBD2. Trimming at V came to 0 bases and at J to 10 bases, leaving 10 bases not matched to a gene. This CDR3 has 15 residues. CDR1 and CDR2 from the germline V gene are SGHRS and YFSETQ. The CDR3 DNA reads as TGCGCCAGCAGCTTGGAGCAGGCGGGAGTCCAAGAGCAGTTCTTC. Amino acids: CASSLEQAGVQEQFF.

This chain uses TRBV4-1 with TRBJ2-1; TRBD2 matches 11 bases. V was pared by 5 bases and J by 12 bases, with 21 bases of the junction left unmatched. Germline V gives CDR1 MGHRA, CDR2 YSYEKL. This CDR3 comprises 18 residues. The CDR3 spells CASSWGESGTSGTKGQFF. CDR3 bases: TGCGCCAGCAGCTGGGGCGAATCCGGGACTAGCGGAACCAAGGGGCAGTTCTTC.

This clone has a single count. The chain carries TRBV18 and TRBJ2-2; TRBD2 might be the D (5 bases). CDR1 is KGHSH and CDR2 is LQKENI in the germline V gene. Trimming shortened V by 1 base and J by 6 bases, and 6 bases separated the two germline ends. This CDR3 is built from 13 residues. CDR3 region: CASSPQGAGELFF. CDR3 DNA sequence: TGTGCCAGCTCACCACAGGGAGCCGGGGAGCTGTTTTTT.

The chain joins TRBV19 to TRBJ1-4, with D tentatively TRBD1 (5 bases). The V end lost 4 bases, the J end lost 0 bases, and 6 bases lay between the germline ends. The CDR3 contains 14 residues. Germline CDR1 reads LNHDA; CDR2 reads SQIVND (reference sequence). CDR3 region: CASSTTATNEKLFF. The CDR3 DNA reads TGTGCCAGTAGTACGACAGCAACTAATGAAAAACTGTTTTTT.

CDR3 bases: TGTGCCAGCAGCCCACTCAGGGGGCAAAACGAGCAGTACTTC. Its protein is CASSPLRGQNEQYF. The J gene is TRBJ2-7, the V gene TRBV11-2, with 8 bases matching TRBD1. This CDR3 contains 14 residues. CDR1 is SGHAT and CDR2 is FQNNGV in the germline V gene. The V gene end was trimmed by 5 bases and the J gene end by 5 bases; junction bases not matched to a gene: 8.

The chain uses TRBV18 and TRBJ1-3; 7 positions agree with TRBD1. The CDR3 is 15 residues long. Germline values: CDR1 KGHSH, CDR2 LQKENI. Losses at the gene ends were 5 bases for V and 0 bases for J; bases not matched to a gene: 4. For the CDR3, the DNA is TGTGCCAGCTCAACGGACAGGTTCTCTGGAAACACCATATATTTT. Its translation: CASSTDRFSGNTIYF.

V is TRBV27 and J is TRBJ1-5, with a possible D match to TRBD1 (6 bases). Trimming shortened V by 5 bases and J by 4 bases, and 15 bases separated the two germline ends. The V gene's germline CDR1 is MNHEY and CDR2 SMNVEV (reference sequence). This CDR3 is 15 amino acids long. Here the CDR3 DNA reads TGTGCCAGCAGTGTTGTACAGGGATATAATCAGCCCCAGCATTTT. The encoded protein is CASSVVQGYNQPQHF.

The V and J genes are TRBV19 and TRBJ1-3, with a tentative D call TRBD1 (5 bases). The V gene's germline CDR1 is LNHDA and CDR2 SQIVND (reference sequence). The CDR3 runs to 15 residues. Trimming left V 5 bases short and J 1 base short, with 12 bases between. CDR3 coding DNA: TGTGCCAGTAGTGGGGGGAAAAGTTCTGGAAACACCATATATTTT. This codes for CASSGGKSSGNTIYF.

V is TRBV19 and J is TRBJ1-1; no definite D call. This CDR3 contains 16 residues. Per germline, CDR1 LNHDA and CDR2 SQIVND (reference sequence). The germline V and J ends were trimmed by 1 base and 2 bases, with 14 bases remaining between them. This CDR3 reads CASSIVGVSQNTEAFF. The DNA for the CDR3 is TGTGCCAGTAGTATAGTCGGAGTCAGCCAAAACACTGAAGCTTTCTTT. The full variable domain, in which reference TRBV19 and TRBJ1-1 provide the parts outside the CDR3, is DGGITQSPKYLFRKEGQNVTLSCEQNLNHDAMYWYRQDPGQGLRLIYYSQIVNDFQKGDIAEGYSVSREKKESFPLTVTSAQKNPTAFYLCASSIVGVSQNTEAFFGQGTRLTVV.

The chain uses TRBV19 and TRBJ2-7; TRBD1 matches at 8 bases. Per the germline V gene, CDR1 is LNHDA and CDR2 is SQIVND (reference sequence). This CDR3 is built from 15 residues. The junction had 7 bases not matched to a gene; V was cut back by 5 bases and J by 1 base. CDR3: CASSSGTGPSYEQYF. The CDR3 region has the DNA TGTGCCAGTAGTTCCGGGACAGGCCCTTCCTACGAGCAGTACTTC.

The rearrangement links TRBV4-3 to TRBJ2-2, with TRBD2 matching 7 bases. Unmatched junction bases numbered 8, after V lost 0 bases and J lost 7 bases. The CDR3 consists of 16 residues. Germline CDR1 LGHNA, CDR2 YSLEER. The CDR3 region has the DNA TGCGCCAGCAGCCAAGAGAGACTAGCTCCGGGCGGGGAGCTGTTTTTT. Amino acid sequence: CASSQERLAPGGELFF.

This chain links TRBV19 with TRBJ1-2; 8 bases fit TRBD1. The CDR3 length is 15 residues. Trimming took 1 base from V and 3 from J; bases not matched to a gene: 4. Germline CDR1 reads LNHDA; CDR2 reads SQIVND (reference sequence). The CDR3 protein is CASSIGGTGDYGYTF. The CDR3 DNA reads as TGTGCCAGTAGTATAGGTGGGACAGGTGACTATGGCTACACCTTC.

The chain combines TRBV27 with TRBJ2-7; D is possibly TRBD2 (5 bases). The V gene's germline CDR1 is MNHEY and CDR2 SMNVEV (reference sequence). This CDR3 is 14 amino acids long. V was pared by 5 bases and J by 2 bases, with 13 bases between. The CDR3, as DNA: TGTGCCAGCAGTCCCTCCGGGGTACCCTACGAGCAGTACTTC. As protein: CASSPSGVPYEQYF.

This clone occurred once. V and J are TRBV7-8 and TRBJ1-3, with a tentative D call TRBD1 (5 bases). The CDR3 spans 15 residues. V lost 4 bases to trimming and J lost 2 bases, with 12 bases between them. Germline V gene lookup returns CDR1 SGHVS and CDR2 FQNEAQ. CDR3 sequence reads: CASSSDSLAGNTIYF. The CDR3 DNA reads as TGTGCCAGCAGCTCCGACAGTTTGGCTGGAAACACCATATATTTT.

The chain has TRBV7-8 and TRBJ2-1; D gene unclear. V lost 5 bases and J 10 bases, leaving 9 bases between the germline ends. The CDR3 is made up of 11 amino acids. Germline V gene data show CDR1 as SGHVS and CDR2 as FQNEAQ. CDR3 sequence: CASSTTGEQFF. Written as DNA, the CDR3 is TGTGCCAGCAGCACAACCGGGGAGCAGTTCTTC.